This T cell receptor beta chain appears in the sequencing data of a study of shared clonotypes between healthy human individuals. Study results and limitations: Sample collection involved blood only; tissue repertoires are likely different.

Study donors comprised healthy, HIV-negative adults devoid of recent acute infection or vaccination. The table came from immunoSEQ multiplex PCR; TCRdb's copy has only in-frame clones and leaves some out. The sample yields more than 1,200,000 clones, around 98.5% seen once. Remarks on this clone: The antigen is undetermined.

V was clipped by 3 bases and J by 7 bases, with 23 bases between them. The CDR3 has 17 amino acids. The germline gives CDR1 SGHRS, CDR2 YFSETQ. The sample comprised naive CD4+ T cells sorted from blood. Subset of the sample: CD45RA+ positively selected. The TCR sequence derives from a young man in good health. The chain has TRBV5-1 and TRBJ2-1; possibly TRBD2 for D (6 bases). The CDR3 reads CASSWGVGRVAQNEQFF. As DNA, the CDR3 is TGCGCCAGCAGCTGGGGGGTTGGCAGGGTAGCCCAAAATGAGCAGTTCTTC.